Given below is one TCR beta chain in context. This clone's antigen is unknown. No per-base quality is available; no much larger clone lies one base away. V gives up 0 bases and J gives up 4 bases, and the segment between their germline ends measures 13 bases. The CDR3 sequence holds 15 residues, the cysteine and phenylalanine included. The kept DNA is CDR3 alone, 45 bases in frame from the first base. The germline V gene encodes CDR1 SGDLS and CDR2 YYNGEE. In the paper's terms, the time point label means: week 47, end of study. A 20-mer mutant IDH1 peptide at 300 micrograms in Montanide made up each vaccine dose, which was injected subcutaneously together with topical imiquimod. Eight vaccinations were administered to patients in weeks 1, 3, 5, 7, 11, 15, 19 and 23, corresponding to visits V03 through V10. The donors had newly diagnosed IDH1-mutant astrocytomas of WHO grade 3 or 4 that showed loss of nuclear ATRX. The samples were drawn from NOA16, a multicentre, single-arm, open-label phase I trial in Germany that tested a mutant IDH1 peptide vaccine in humans for the first time. Genomic DNA for TCRB sequencing was isolated from EDTA blood with the DNeasy Blood and Tissue Kit.

The record originates from a study of a mutant IDH1 vaccine in newly diagnosed glioma (dated by TCRdb to the early 2020s). Context from the whole study: In the chemotherapy-containing groups, vaccination started alongside temozolomide cycles, whereas in patients who had radiotherapy alone it started 4-6 weeks after radiotherapy. For exploratory analyses, longitudinal TCRB deep sequencing was carried out in more than 20 treated patients wherever samples were available. Six visits were used for peripheral blood collection: V03 (baseline), V05, V07, V10, V12 and V13. Of the roughly 32 patients who were treated, around 62% were male and approximately 40% were female, and the mean age was approximately 40 years. The week-35 safety follow-up was designated visit V12, and the week-47 end of study was designated visit V13. Prior to enrollment, patients had been given standard therapy consisting of radiotherapy alone, temozolomide alone, or radiochemotherapy with temozolomide, with the combination given to most patients. What the study reported, not specific to this receptor: Vaccine-induced immune responses across multiple MHC alleles were detected in over 80% of patients. Pseudoprogression seemed to be unrelated to changes in the top peripheral T cell clonotypes found by TCRB sequencing. Selection of PBMC samples for TCRB deep sequencing was based on availability. It was noted by the authors that analyses of patient blood samples could not be reproduced owing to sample limitations.

The library was prepared using the immunoSEQ multiplex PCR assay. Following the manufacturer's protocol, the hsTCRB Kit was used to amplify rearranged TCR beta chain sequences. TCRB libraries were sequenced on an Illumina MiSeq. The source study handled its data this way. The proprietary platform of the kit vendor was used for demultiplexing, trimming and gene mapping. Entries here come from immuneACCESS through TCRdb and include only in-frame sequences with V and J called. Some clones fail to appear in such tables; in the studies checked, an unresolved V gene covers under half of the shortfall, and the cause of the remainder is unknown. V, J and clone size are those of that table, while D and trimming were read from the DNA. Within this sample are around 94,000 clones, with around 92% of them counted one time only. 0.6% to 0.95% of the sample is taken by the ten largest.

The origin of this receptor is a woman in her forties or fifties with glioma. Sequencing was performed on PBMCs, taken from a glioma patient whose treatment included an IDH1 peptide vaccine. The rearranged chain carries TRBV9 and TRBJ1-2; D gene: possibly TRBD1, on 6 matching bases. For the CDR3, the sequence is CASSVDGGGGYGYTF. The DNA sequence reads TGTGCCAGCAGCGTAGATGGAGGGGGAGGCTATGGCTACACCTTC.